One T cell receptor (beta chain) is described in this entry. Its matching antigen is unknown. A multiplex PCR was run with 60 Vbeta primers and 13 Jbeta primers. TCRdb keeps only in-frame clones here, not all; method: immunoSEQ multiplex PCR. The data show over 100,000 clones, 81% seen once. The sample comes from a study of cytomegalovirus exposure and HLA in healthy donors. Points from the study as a whole: Later analysis suggested links between common viral pathogens and several top significant clusters. Reported performance of the classifier showed diagnosis of cytomegalovirus status with high specificity and sensitivity. In a later analysis, a missense DCLRE1C variant was linked to TCR beta V- and J-gene trimming.

Unrecorded immune exposure was likely among donors, who were nominally healthy when sampled. Sequencing was done on a sample of PBMCs. This receptor was obtained from a woman aged 25 to 39 in good health and CMV-seronegative.

Here the CDR3 reads CASRWAARGDTQYF. The CDR3, as DNA: TGTGCCAGCAGGTGGGCTGCAAGGGGAGATACGCAGTATTTT. The chain uses TRBV2 and TRBJ2-3; maybe TRBD1 (5 bases). Trimming cost V 6 bases and J 5 bases, with 15 bases left between them. The CDR3 contains 14 residues. Germline V gene lookup returns CDR1 SNHLY and CDR2 FYNNEI.